This TCR beta chain stems from a study of cytomegalovirus exposure and HLA in healthy donors. Study-level findings and limits: Based on reports, TCR beta sequences accurately predicted HLA-A and HLA-B alleles for most subjects. Highly shared variants forming one cluster were likely a sequencing artifact. In an earlier analysis, productive rearrangement rates for most beta V segments clustered near 87% or 30%. Rates of TCR association differed by HLA locus in a later analysis, with DRB1 highest and HLA-C lowest.

The V and J ends lost 2 bases and 2 bases respectively, with 12 bases between them. Germline V lookup: CDR1 MNHEY, CDR2 SVGAGI. The CDR3 totals 16 residues. The PCR was carried out with 60 Vbeta primers and 13 Jbeta primers. Clones were sequenced by immunoSEQ multiplex PCR, and TCRdb holds only the in-frame ones, with some missing. Of 65,000 to 75,000 clones listed, 65% to 70% were seen once; the top ten hold 15% to 20%. Concerning this clone itself: Its matching antigen is unknown.

The sequenced sample consisted of PBMCs. The clonotype comes from a man aged 35 to 55 in good health and CMV-seropositive. V and J are TRBV6-5 and TRBJ2-2, with a possible D match to TRBD2 (6 bases). CDR3 in amino acids: CASSYLGTGNTGELFF. DNA of the CDR3: TGTGCCAGCAGTTACCTCGGGACTGGAAACACCGGGGAGCTGTTTTTT.